This TCR beta chain originates from a study of CD8+ T cells in alopecia areata. It was cDNA, reverse transcribed from extracted RNA, that served as the sequencing template. The protocol was immunoSEQ multiplex PCR, while the TCRdb copy is restricted to in-frame clones and leaves out a portion. The sample gives some 150,000 clones, less than 75% of which show up once; roughly an eighth is in the top ten. The sorting of PBMCs gave CD4+ and CD8+ T cells. This CDR3 spans 14 amino acids. Trimming took off 0 bases at V and 5 bases at J, with 10 bases between the two ends. The germline V gene has CDR1 LGHNA and CDR2 YNFKEQ.

The specimen comprised CD8+ T cells sorted from blood, sampled at week 0. The receptor comes from a human donor with alopecia areata. The rearrangement links TRBV4-2 to TRBJ2-5; D possibly corresponds to TRBD2 (6 bases). CDR3 residues: CASSQETSWETQYF. The CDR3 coding sequence is TGTGCCAGCAGCCAAGAAACTAGCTGGGAGACCCAGTACTTC.